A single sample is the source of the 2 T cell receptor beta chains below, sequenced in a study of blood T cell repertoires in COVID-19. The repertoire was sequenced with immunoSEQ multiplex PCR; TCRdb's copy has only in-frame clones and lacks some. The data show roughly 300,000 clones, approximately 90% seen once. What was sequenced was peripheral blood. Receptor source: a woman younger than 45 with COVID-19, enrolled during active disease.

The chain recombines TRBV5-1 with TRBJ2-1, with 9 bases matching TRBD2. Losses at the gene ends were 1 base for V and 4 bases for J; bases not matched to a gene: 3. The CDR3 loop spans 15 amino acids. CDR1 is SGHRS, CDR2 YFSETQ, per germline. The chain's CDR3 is CASSLQREAYNEQFF. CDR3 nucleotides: TGCGCCAGCAGCTTGCAGCGGGAGGCTTACAATGAGCAGTTCTTC.

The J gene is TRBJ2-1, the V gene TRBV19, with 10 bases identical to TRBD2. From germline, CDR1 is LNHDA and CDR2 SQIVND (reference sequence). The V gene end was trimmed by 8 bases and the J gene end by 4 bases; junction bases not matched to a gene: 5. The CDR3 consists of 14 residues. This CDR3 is CASSGTSVYNEQFF. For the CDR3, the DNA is TGTGCCAGTTCTGGGACTAGCGTTTACAATGAGCAGTTCTTC.